This T cell receptor (beta chain) originates from a study of blood T cell repertoires in COVID-19. TCRdb keeps only in-frame clones here, not all; method: immunoSEQ multiplex PCR. The sample yields 130,000 to 150,000 clones, roughly 81% seen once. The CDR3 loop spans 14 amino acids. Per the germline V gene, CDR1 is MNHEY and CDR2 is SVGAGI. V lost 6 bases and J lost 5; bases outside the gene matches: 7. Specimen: peripheral blood. The clonotype was recovered from a human donor with acute or convalescent COVID-19. The donor label of this sample is uncertain. V gene TRBV6-5 combines with J gene TRBJ1-1; 9 nucleotides align to TRBD1. In nucleotides, the CDR3 is TGTGCCAGCAGATTGGGACAGGGTGGGACTGAAGCTTTCTTT. It encodes CASRLGQGGTEAFF.